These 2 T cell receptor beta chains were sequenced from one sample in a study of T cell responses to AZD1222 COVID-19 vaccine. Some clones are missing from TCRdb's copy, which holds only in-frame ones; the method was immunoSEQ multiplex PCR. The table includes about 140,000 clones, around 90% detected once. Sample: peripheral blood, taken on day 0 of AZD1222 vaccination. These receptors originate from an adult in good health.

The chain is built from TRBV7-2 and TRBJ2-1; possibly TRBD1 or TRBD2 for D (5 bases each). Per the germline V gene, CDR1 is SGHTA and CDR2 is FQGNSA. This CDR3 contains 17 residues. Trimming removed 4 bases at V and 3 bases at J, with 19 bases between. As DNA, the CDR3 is TGTGCCAGCAGCTCTTCAATTGGGACGCAATTCTACAATGAGCAGTTCTTC. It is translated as CASSSSIGTQFYNEQFF.

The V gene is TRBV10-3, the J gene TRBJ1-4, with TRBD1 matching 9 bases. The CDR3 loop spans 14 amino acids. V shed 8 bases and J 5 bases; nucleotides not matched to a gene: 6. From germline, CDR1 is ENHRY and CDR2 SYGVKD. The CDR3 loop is CAISGDRANEKLFF. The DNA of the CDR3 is TGTGCCATCTCGGGGGACAGGGCAAATGAAAAACTGTTTTTT.